The rows below give T cell receptor beta chains drawn from one sample of a study of cytomegalovirus exposure and HLA in healthy donors. Method: immunoSEQ multiplex PCR; TCRdb's copy keeps in-frame clones and lacks some. The sample has 110,000 to 150,000 clones, about 76% seen once. The sequenced sample was PBMCs. The receptors were sampled from a male donor in good health and CMV-seronegative. CDR3s include the opening cysteine and the closing phenylalanine or tryptophan.

v_gene,CDR3aa
TRBV4-1,CASSQQAGAETQYF
TRBV18,CASSPTGVGETQYF
TRBV27,CASSFRQGGNSPLHF
TRBV4-1,CASSQAWGEGAGKNIQYF
TRBV11-2,CASSPGRATLKETQYF
TRBV5-4,CASSLGASSATGELFF
TRBV27,CASSFSRLPSSVDTQYF
TRBV5-1,CASSPTGSSYNEQFF
TRBV2,CASSGENTGELFF
TRBV29-1,CSVYGGDTEAFF
TRBV6-5,CASSYKTGASSPLHF
TRBV4-3,CASSYDRGTDTQYF
TRBV6-4,CASSASGRTDTQYF
TRBV5-1,CASSLEAGSVFEQYF
TRBV6-1,CASRDNRGDGYTF
TRBV10-2,CASSKGQGVVSNEKLFF
TRBV7-3,CASSLIGESNQPQHF
TRBV5-1,CASSSRGFYEQYF
TRBV4-3,CASSQDRASGGIDEQFF
TRBV20-1,CSASGLTWQFF
TRBV6-5,CASSYWQGARETQYF
TRBV4-3,CASSQGSRGGSYNEQFF
TRBV2,CASRPRQGANNEQFF
TRBV12-5,CASSLPQQGRLFLGQETQYF
TRBV27,CASRSGGAGYGYTF
TRBV4-1,CASSQGDRARGGGEQFF
TRBV18,CASSFAVLENTEAFF